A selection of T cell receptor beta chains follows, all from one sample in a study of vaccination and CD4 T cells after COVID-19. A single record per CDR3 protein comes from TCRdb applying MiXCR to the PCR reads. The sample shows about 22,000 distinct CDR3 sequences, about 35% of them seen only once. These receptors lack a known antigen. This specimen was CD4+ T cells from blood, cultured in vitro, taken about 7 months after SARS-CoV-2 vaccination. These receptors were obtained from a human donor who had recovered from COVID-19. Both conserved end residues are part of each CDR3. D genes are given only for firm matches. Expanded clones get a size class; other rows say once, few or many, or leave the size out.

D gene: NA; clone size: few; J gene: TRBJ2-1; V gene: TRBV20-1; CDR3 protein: CSARRPELDEQFF; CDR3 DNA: TGCAGTGCTAGGCGGCCGGAGTTGGATGAGCAGTTCTTC
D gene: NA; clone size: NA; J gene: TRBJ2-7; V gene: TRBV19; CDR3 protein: CASSIELAREQYF; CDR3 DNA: TGTGCCAGTAGTATAGAACTCGCTCGGGAGCAGTACTTC
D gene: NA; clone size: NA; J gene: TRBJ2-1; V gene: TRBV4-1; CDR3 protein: CASSSWRGYNEQFF; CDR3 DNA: TGCGCCAGCAGCTCCTGGAGAGGCTACAATGAGCAGTTCTTC
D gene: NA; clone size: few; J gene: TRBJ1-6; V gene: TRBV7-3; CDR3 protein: CASSLQGRYNSPLHF; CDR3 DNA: TGTGCCAGCAGCTTACAGGGACGGTATAATTCACCCCTCCACTTT
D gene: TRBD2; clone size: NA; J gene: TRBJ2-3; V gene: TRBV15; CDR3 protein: CATSREASGRALGTDTQYF; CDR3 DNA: TGTGCCACCAGCAGAGAGGCGAGCGGGAGGGCCCTCGGGACAGATACGCAGTATTTT
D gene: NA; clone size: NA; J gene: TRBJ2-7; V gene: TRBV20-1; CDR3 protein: CSARGFVGEQYF; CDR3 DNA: TGCAGTGCTAGAGGGTTTGTAGGCGAGCAGTACTTC
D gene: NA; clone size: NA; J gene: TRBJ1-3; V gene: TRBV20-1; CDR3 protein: CSAIGDGEISGNTIYF; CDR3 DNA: TGCAGTGCTATTGGGGACGGAGAAATCTCTGGAAACACCATATATTTT
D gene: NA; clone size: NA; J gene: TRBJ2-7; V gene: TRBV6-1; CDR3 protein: CASSESPKQYF; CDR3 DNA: TGTGCCAGCAGTGAAAGCCCGAAGCAGTACTTC
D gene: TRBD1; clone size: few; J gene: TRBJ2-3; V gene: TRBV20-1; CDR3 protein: CSARSDRGRSDTQYF; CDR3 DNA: TGCAGTGCTAGGTCGGACAGGGGGCGATCAGATACGCAGTATTTT
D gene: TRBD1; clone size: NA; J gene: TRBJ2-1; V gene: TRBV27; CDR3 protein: CASSHQRDRLGEQFF; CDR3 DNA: TGTGCCAGCAGCCACCAACGGGACAGGTTGGGTGAGCAGTTCTTC
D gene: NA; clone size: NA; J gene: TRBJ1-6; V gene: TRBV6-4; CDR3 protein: CASSDRSNSPLHF; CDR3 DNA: TGTGCCAGCAGCGACAGGTCTAATTCACCCCTCCACTTT
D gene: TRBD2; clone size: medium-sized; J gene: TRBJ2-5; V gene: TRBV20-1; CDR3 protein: CSAKTSGQETQYF; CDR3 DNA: TGCAGTGCCAAGACTAGCGGCCAAGAGACCCAGTACTTC
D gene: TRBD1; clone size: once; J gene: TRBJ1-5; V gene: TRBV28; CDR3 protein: CASSLVGRGRWNQPQHF; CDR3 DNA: TGTGCCAGCAGTTTAGTAGGCAGGGGGCGCTGGAATCAGCCCCAGCATTTT